This section outlines one T cell receptor (beta chain) sequence together with its context. Its specificity is unknown. It was the approximately 130-subject validation cohort, separate from the roughly 700-subject first cohort, to which the donors belonged. This entry belongs to a study of cytomegalovirus exposure and HLA in healthy donors. General study points: Most TCR sequences were rare, but some public TCRs occurred in many donors. Investigators reported 150 to 200 TCR beta chains as tied to cytomegalovirus.

Sequenced by immunoSEQ multiplex PCR; TCRdb stores in-frame clones only, minus some. The table has hundreds of thousands of clones, roughly 89% seen once. The receptor was derived from a man between 18 and 29 years old in good health and CMV-seronegative. Source material: PBMCs.

The CDR3 is CASSEATRRRGETQYF. The CDR3 region has the DNA TGTGCCAGCAGTGAAGCAACCCGTCGGCGGGGAGAGACCCAGTACTTC. J is TRBJ2-5 and V is TRBV2; possibly TRBD2 for D (6 bases). V was trimmed by 0 bases and J by 4 bases, leaving 15 bases between them. The CDR3 sequence is 16 residues long. Germline lookup yields CDR1 SNHLY and CDR2 FYNNEI.